Reported below is one TCR beta chain. Its antigen has not been determined. Per-nucleotide qualities are absent, and no much larger clonotype sits a single base away. V loses 0 bases, J loses 2 bases, and the germline ends lie 8 bases apart. According to the germline V gene, CDR1 reads LGHNA and CDR2 reads YNFKEQ. From the cysteine through the phenylalanine, the CDR3 covers 15 amino acids. This entry keeps only the CDR3 DNA: 45 bases, framed from base 1. TCRbeta CDR3 regions were amplified from genomic DNA by means of the immunoSEQ Assay, a bias-controlled multiplex PCR. In the source study's methods: The number of nucleated cells in each sample was estimated from the amplification of reference gene primers within the assay. Sequence reads were collapsed and filtered to measure the absolute abundance of every unique TCRbeta CDR3 rearrangement. For each sample, productive Simpson clonality was calculated as the square root of Simpson's diversity index across productive rearrangements. The source is immuneACCESS, and TCRdb retained only in-frame sequences with V and J called. Part of the clones is not carried over; for the studies checked, unresolved V genes explain less than half of this, and the remainder is unexplained. V and J calls plus clone size are reproduced from that table; the DNA served to infer D and trimming. The sample yields roughly 88,000 clones; 72% were counted once. The ten largest clones represent roughly 24% of the sample.

Each collaborating institution followed its own protocols to collect whole blood in K2EDTA tubes. For TCRbeta analysis, collaborators shipped samples in one of three forms: frozen whole blood, isolated PBMCs, or DNA extracted from either of those sample types. This sample is part of a study of blood T cell repertoires in COVID-19 (dated by TCRdb to the early 2020s). Notes on the research overall: The collaborator samples originated in the United States, Italy and Spain and spanned the acute and convalescent phases of COVID-19. The repertoires were released in a freely available public database intended as a resource for research on the immune response to SARS-CoV-2. Samples were obtained from the ongoing ImmuneRACE study (first 160 participants) and from some 1,200 subjects provided by 6 global collaborators. Subjects who had been exposed to COVID-19, were actively infected with it, or had recovered from it provided the deeply sampled blood TCRbeta repertoires that made up the dataset. Where available, HLA class I and class II types were obtained from metadata supplied by the sample provider rather than from assay-based typing. Nearly every sample came with metadata listing a de-identified subject ID, COVID-19 status, age in years and sex. The prospective study material was composed of cDNA or gDNA derived from T cells, B-cell-depleted T cells, or PBMCs.

The paper's findings and limits, for the study overall: The quantity of clinical and demographic metadata differed by source and by participant and was supplied without curation.

Rearrangement joined TRBV4-2 to TRBJ1-5, with no reliable assignment of the D segment. Sample: peripheral blood. This clonotype was sampled from a woman aged 60-75 years in a cohort sampled during active or convalescent COVID-19. The DNA sequence is TGTGCCAGCAGCCAAGATCTAGTCGGCAATCAGCCCCAGCATTTT. It translates as CASSQDLVGNQPQHF.